The rows below give T cell receptor beta chains drawn from one sample of a study of STAT3 mutations in large granular lymphocyte leukemia. Profiling relied on immunoSEQ multiplex PCR, and the TCRdb table lists in-frame clones only, not all of them. The repertoire has 35,000 or so clones, more than 70% of them found once; the top ten carry about 0.46%. Source material: PBMCs. These receptor sequences come from a human donor with T large granular lymphocyte leukemia. Some clones in this sample may be carry-over from other donors' samples. Both conserved end residues are part of each CDR3. D genes are given only for firm matches. Where a row states a size, it is once, few, many or the class of an expanded clone; other rows omit it.

J | size | D | V | CDR3 | DNA
TRBJ1-4 | NA | NA | TRBV7-9 | CASSLRYRDGKEKLFF | TGTGCCAGCAGCTTACGATACAGGGATGGGAAAGAAAAACTGTTTTTT
TRBJ2-7 | NA | NA | TRBV7-9 | CASSPSQTGPYEQYF | TGTGCCAGCAGCCCCAGCCAGACGGGGCCCTACGAGCAGTACTTC
TRBJ1-2 | NA | NA | TRBV19 | CATRKPQVRHGYTF | TGTGCCACCAGAAAGCCACAGGTTCGCCACGGCTACACCTTC
TRBJ1-2 | NA | NA | TRBV28 | CASSLRSNYGYTF | TGTGCCAGCAGTTTAAGGTCTAACTATGGCTACACCTTC
TRBJ2-7 | NA | TRBD1 | TRBV27 | CASSFVGQVSYEQYF | TGTGCCAGCAGTTTCGTGGGACAGGTCTCCTACGAGCAGTACTTC
TRBJ1-2 | NA | TRBD1 | TRBV2 | CASSRGTVKGDDYGYTF | TGTGCCAGCAGCCGGGGGACAGTCAAGGGGGACGACTATGGCTACACCTTC
TRBJ2-5 | NA | NA | TRBV5-1 | CASSPGLQETQYF | TGCGCCAGCAGCCCCGGACTGCAAGAGACCCAGTACTTC
TRBJ1-2 | NA | TRBD1 | TRBV7-2 | CASSLVTGQGALNYGYTF | TGTGCCAGCAGCCTGGTGACGGGACAGGGGGCCCTTAACTATGGCTACACCTTC
TRBJ1-2 | once | NA | TRBV18 | CASSPTGPLGYTF | TGTGCCAGCTCACCAACAGGGCCTCTAGGCTACACCTTC
TRBJ1-2 | NA | NA | TRBV2 | CADSKDNNYGYTF | TGTGCCGACAGCAAGGACAATAACTATGGCTACACCTTC
TRBJ1-6 | NA | TRBD1 | TRBV5-1 | CASSSGGQRSHSPLHF | TGCGCCAGCAGCTCCGGGGGACAGAGATCACATTCACCCCTCCACTTT
TRBJ2-5 | once | NA | TRBV9 | CASSVSGQQETQYF | TGTGCCAGCAGCGTATCCGGACAGCAAGAGACCCAGTACTTC
TRBJ2-5 | NA | NA | TRBV2 | CASSDWTEKETQYF | TGTGCCAGCAGTGACTGGACAGAGAAGGAGACCCAGTACTTC
TRBJ2-7 | NA | TRBD2 | TRBV7-9 | CASSLGGGLDEQYF | TGTGCCAGCAGCTTAGGGGGGGGTCTGGACGAGCAGTACTTC
TRBJ1-6 | NA | NA | TRBV4-3 | CASSHSRGDPNSPLHF | TGCGCCAGCAGCCATTCCCGAGGGGATCCCAATTCACCCCTCCACTTT
TRBJ2-1 | once | NA | TRBV6-6 | CASSPQDNEQFF | TGTGCCAGCAGCCCTCAAGACAATGAGCAGTTCTTC
TRBJ1-1 | NA | NA | TRBV28 | CASRGKPEAFF | TGTGCCAGCAGGGGGAAGCCTGAAGCTTTCTTT
TRBJ2-1 | NA | NA | TRBV11-2 | CASSLALANEQFF | TGTGCCAGCAGCTTAGCATTGGCCAATGAGCAGTTCTTC
TRBJ1-1 | NA | TRBD1 | TRBV30 | CAWSRATGGTEAFF | TGTGCCTGGAGTCGGGCTACAGGGGGCACTGAAGCTTTCTTT
TRBJ2-5 | NA | TRBD2 | TRBV5-1 | CASSFGTSGRPETQYF | TGCGCCAGCAGCTTTGGGACTAGCGGACGGCCGGAGACCCAGTACTTC
TRBJ2-2 | NA | NA | TRBV28 | CASSDRFYTGELFF | TGTGCCAGCAGCGACAGGTTTTACACCGGGGAGCTGTTTTTT
TRBJ2-1 | NA | NA | TRBV5-1 | CASSAQGEQFF | TGCGCCAGCAGCGCACAGGGTGAGCAGTTCTTC
TRBJ2-7 | NA | NA | TRBV18 | CASSATGLNEQYF | TGTGCCAGCTCAGCCACAGGGCTCAACGAGCAGTACTTC
TRBJ2-7 | NA | TRBD1 | TRBV7-2 | CASSPAGTGSYEQYF | TGTGCCAGCAGCCCCGCCGGGACAGGATCCTACGAGCAGTACTTC
TRBJ2-2 | NA | NA | TRBV6-5 | CASSYFASNTGELFF | TGTGCCAGCAGTTACTTCGCCAGCAACACCGGGGAGCTGTTTTTT
TRBJ2-3 | NA | NA | TRBV10-3 | CAISQDSSGTPYTQYF | TGTGCCATCAGCCAAGATTCGTCGGGAACACCCTATACGCAGTATTTT
TRBJ2-5 | NA | NA | TRBV7-9 | CASSPHSGGRETQYF | TGTGCCAGCAGCCCACACTCCGGGGGAAGAGAGACCCAGTACTTC
TRBJ1-1 | NA | TRBD1 | TRBV6-5 | CASSRQGDTEAFF | TGTGCCAGCAGTCGTCAGGGGGACACTGAAGCTTTCTTT
TRBJ2-7 | NA | NA | TRBV10-2 | CASNNPGTSYEQYF | TGCGCCAGCAATAACCCGGGGACTTCCTACGAGCAGTACTTC
TRBJ1-2 | few | NA | TRBV29-1 | CSVGEDGYTF | TGCAGCGTTGGTGAAGATGGCTACACCTTC
TRBJ2-1 | once | NA | TRBV10-2 | CASRGHYNEQFF | TGCGCCAGCAGAGGACACTACAATGAGCAGTTCTTC
TRBJ2-2 | NA | TRBD1 | TRBV5-4 | CASSRDRGFRSGELFF | TGTGCCAGCAGCCGTGACAGGGGGTTTAGAAGCGGGGAGCTGTTTTTT
TRBJ1-1 | NA | NA | TRBV5-1 | CASSLAGITEAFF | TGCGCCAGCAGCTTAGCGGGGATCACTGAAGCTTTCTTT
TRBJ2-3 | NA | TRBD2 | TRBV27 | CASSTLLAGGPDTQYF | TGTGCCAGCAGTACCCTACTAGCGGGGGGGCCGGATACGCAGTATTTT
TRBJ2-6 | NA | TRBD1 | TRBV10-3 | CAINRDRGSGANVLTF | TGTGCCATCAACCGAGACAGGGGTTCCGGGGCCAACGTCCTGACTTTC
TRBJ1-1 | NA | NA | TRBV5-6 | CASSLAGAIANTEAFF | TGTGCCAGCAGCTTGGCAGGGGCCATCGCGAACACTGAAGCTTTCTTT
TRBJ1-5 | NA | TRBD1 | TRBV6-5 | CASRPGQGSNQPQHF | TGTGCCAGCAGACCGGGACAGGGAAGCAATCAGCCCCAGCATTTT
TRBJ1-5 | few | TRBD1 | TRBV4-1 | CASSQEPRTGNNQPQHF | TGCGCCAGCAGCCAAGAGCCGAGGACAGGGAACAATCAGCCCCAGCATTTT
TRBJ1-4 | few | NA | TRBV15 | CATSRSYANEKLFF | TGTGCCACCAGCAGGAGTTACGCTAATGAAAAACTGTTTTTT
TRBJ2-7 | NA | NA | TRBV5-4 | CASSLDRAAYEQYF | TGTGCCAGCAGCTTGGACAGGGCTGCCTACGAGCAGTACTTC
TRBJ2-7 | NA | TRBD1 | TRBV15 | CATSRDSSGGDEQYF | TGTGCCACCAGCAGAGATAGTTCAGGGGGAGACGAGCAGTACTTC
TRBJ2-4 | NA | TRBD1 | TRBV4-1 | CASSHAVGSRTGVAKNIQYF | TGCGCCAGCAGCCACGCAGTAGGATCTAGGACAGGTGTAGCCAAAAACATTCAGTACTTC
TRBJ1-1 | NA | NA | TRBV6-5 | CASRAAGAQGTEAFF | TGTGCCAGCAGGGCAGCCGGGGCCCAAGGAACTGAAGCTTTCTTT
TRBJ1-2 | few | TRBD1 | TRBV7-9 | CASSFSGGLSYGYTF | TGTGCCAGCAGCTTCTCAGGGGGTTTGTCCTATGGCTACACCTTC
TRBJ1-3 | few | TRBD1 | TRBV2 | CASRQGAPGNTIYF | TGTGCCAGCAGACAGGGGGCGCCTGGAAACACCATATATTTT
TRBJ1-3 | few | NA | TRBV30 | CAWSGSGPGNTIYF | TGTGCCTGGAGTGGATCGGGACCTGGAAACACCATATATTTT
TRBJ2-5 | NA | TRBD2 | TRBV5-4 | CASSRTGTSGIVTQYF | TGTGCCAGCAGCCGGACCGGGACTAGCGGAATTGTGACCCAGTACTTC
TRBJ1-2 | NA | NA | TRBV6-1 | CASSVATGYTF | TGTGCCAGCAGTGTTGCGACTGGCTACACCTTC
TRBJ2-7 | NA | TRBD1 | TRBV11-2 | CASSEGANEQYF | TGTGCCAGCAGCGAGGGGGCCAACGAGCAGTACTTC
TRBJ2-7 | medium-sized | NA | TRBV13 | CASSRGSPRHEQYF | TGTGCCAGCAGTCGGGGGTCTCCGCGACACGAGCAGTACTTC
TRBJ2-5 | NA | NA | TRBV6-6 | CASSYADQETQYF | TGTGCCAGCAGTTACGCCGACCAAGAGACCCAGTACTTC
TRBJ2-5 | NA | TRBD2 | TRBV29-1 | CSVPGGASQETQYF | TGCAGCGTCCCGGGGGGGGCGTCCCAAGAGACCCAGTACTTC
TRBJ2-5 | NA | NA | TRBV18 | CASSPIRGIQETQYF | TGTGCCAGCTCACCAATAAGGGGCATCCAAGAGACCCAGTACTTC